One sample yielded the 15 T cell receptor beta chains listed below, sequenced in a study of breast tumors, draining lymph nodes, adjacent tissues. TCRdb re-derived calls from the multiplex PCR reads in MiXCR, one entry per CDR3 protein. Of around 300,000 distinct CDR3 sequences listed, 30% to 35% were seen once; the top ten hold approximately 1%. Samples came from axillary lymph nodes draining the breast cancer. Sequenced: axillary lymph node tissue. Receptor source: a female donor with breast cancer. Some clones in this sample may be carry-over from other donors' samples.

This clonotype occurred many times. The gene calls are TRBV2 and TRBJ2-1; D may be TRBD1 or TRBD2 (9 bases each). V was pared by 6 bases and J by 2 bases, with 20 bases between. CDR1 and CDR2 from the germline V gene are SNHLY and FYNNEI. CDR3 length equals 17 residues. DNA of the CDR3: TGTGCCAGCAGAAGGACAGGGGCTAGCGGGGCCTACAATGAGCAGTTCTTC. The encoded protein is CASRRTGASGAYNEQFF.

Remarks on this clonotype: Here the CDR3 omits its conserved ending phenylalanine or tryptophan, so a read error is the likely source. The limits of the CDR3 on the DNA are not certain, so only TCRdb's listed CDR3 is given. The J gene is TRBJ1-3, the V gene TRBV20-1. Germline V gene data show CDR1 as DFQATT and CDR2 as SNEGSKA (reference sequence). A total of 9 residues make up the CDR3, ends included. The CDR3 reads CSARAPGLA.

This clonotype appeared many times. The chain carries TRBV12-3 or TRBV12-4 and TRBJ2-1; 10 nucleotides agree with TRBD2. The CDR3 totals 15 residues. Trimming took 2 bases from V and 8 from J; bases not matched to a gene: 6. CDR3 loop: CASSLSSSGSYEQFF. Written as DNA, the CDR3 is TGTGCCAGCAGTTTATCGTCTAGCGGGAGCTATGAGCAGTTCTTC.

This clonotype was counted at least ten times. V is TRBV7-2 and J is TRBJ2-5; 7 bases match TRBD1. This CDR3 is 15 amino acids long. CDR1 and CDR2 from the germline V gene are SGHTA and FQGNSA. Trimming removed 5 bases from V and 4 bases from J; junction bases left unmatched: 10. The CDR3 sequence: CASSPDRTGTETQYF. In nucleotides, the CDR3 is TGTGCCAGCAGCCCGGACCGGACAGGTACAGAGACCCAGTACTTC.

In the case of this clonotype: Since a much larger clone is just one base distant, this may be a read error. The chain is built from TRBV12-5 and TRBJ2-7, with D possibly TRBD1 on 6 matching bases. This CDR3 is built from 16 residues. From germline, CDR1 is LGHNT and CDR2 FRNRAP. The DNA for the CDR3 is TGTGCTAGTGGTATGGTACTCGGGACACTGACATACGAGCAGTACTTC. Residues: CASGMVLGTLTYEQYF.

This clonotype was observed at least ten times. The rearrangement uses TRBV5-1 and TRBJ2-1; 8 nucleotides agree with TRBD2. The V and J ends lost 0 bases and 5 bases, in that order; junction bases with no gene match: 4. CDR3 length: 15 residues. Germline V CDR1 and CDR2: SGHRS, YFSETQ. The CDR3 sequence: CASSLEAGGNNEQFF. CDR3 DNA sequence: TGCGCCAGCAGCTTGGAGGCGGGAGGTAACAATGAGCAGTTCTTC.

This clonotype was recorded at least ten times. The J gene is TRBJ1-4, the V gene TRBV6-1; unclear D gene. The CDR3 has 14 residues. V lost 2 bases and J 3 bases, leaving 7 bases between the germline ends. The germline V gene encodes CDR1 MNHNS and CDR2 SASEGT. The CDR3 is CASSERRPNEKLFF. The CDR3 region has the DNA TGTGCCAGCAGTGAAAGACGCCCTAATGAAAAACTGTTTTTT.

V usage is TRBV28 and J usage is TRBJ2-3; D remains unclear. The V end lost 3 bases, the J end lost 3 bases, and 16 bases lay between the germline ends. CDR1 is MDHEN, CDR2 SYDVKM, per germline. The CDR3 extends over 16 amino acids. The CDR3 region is CASSFTLEYGTDTQYF. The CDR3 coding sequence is TGTGCCAGCAGTTTCACCCTAGAATACGGAACAGATACGCAGTATTTT.

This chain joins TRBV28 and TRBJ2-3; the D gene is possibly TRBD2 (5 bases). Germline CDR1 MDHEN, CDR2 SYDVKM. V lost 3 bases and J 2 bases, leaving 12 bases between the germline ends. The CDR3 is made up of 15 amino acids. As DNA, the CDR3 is TGTGCCAGCAGTTTCATTGTGAGGGACACAGATACGCAGTATTTT. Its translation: CASSFIVRDTDTQYF.

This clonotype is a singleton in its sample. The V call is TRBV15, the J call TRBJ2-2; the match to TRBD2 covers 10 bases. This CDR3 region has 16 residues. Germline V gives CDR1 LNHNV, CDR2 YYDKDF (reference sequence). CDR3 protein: CARDIAGGANTGELFF. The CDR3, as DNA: TGTGCTAGAGACATAGCGGGAGGAGCAAACACCGGGGAGCTGTTTTTT. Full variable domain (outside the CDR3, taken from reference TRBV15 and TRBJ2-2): DAMVIQNPRYQVTQFGKPVTLSCSQTLNHNVMYWYQQKSSQAPKLLFHYYDKDFNNEADTPDNFQSRRPNTSFCFLDIRSPGLGDTAMYLCARDIAGGANTGELFFGEGSRLTVL.

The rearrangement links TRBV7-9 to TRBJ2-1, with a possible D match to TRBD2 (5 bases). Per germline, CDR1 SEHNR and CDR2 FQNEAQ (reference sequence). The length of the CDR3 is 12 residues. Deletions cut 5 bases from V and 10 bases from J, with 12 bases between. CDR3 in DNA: TGTGCCAGCAGCAGGACGGGGAGAGAGCAGTTCTTC. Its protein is CASSRTGREQFF.

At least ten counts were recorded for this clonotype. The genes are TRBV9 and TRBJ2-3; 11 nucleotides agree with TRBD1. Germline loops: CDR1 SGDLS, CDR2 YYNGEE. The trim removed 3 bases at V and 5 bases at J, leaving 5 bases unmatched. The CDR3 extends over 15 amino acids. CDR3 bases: TGTGCCAGCAGCGAGGGACAGGGGGGTGTAGATACGCAGTATTTT. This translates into CASSEGQGGVDTQYF. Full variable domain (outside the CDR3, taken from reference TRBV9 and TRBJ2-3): DSGVTQTPKHLITATGQRVTLRCSPRSGDLSVYWYQQSLDQGLQFLIQYYNGEERAKGNILERFSAQQFPDLHSELNLSSLELGDSALYFCASSEGQGGVDTQYFGPGTRLTVL.

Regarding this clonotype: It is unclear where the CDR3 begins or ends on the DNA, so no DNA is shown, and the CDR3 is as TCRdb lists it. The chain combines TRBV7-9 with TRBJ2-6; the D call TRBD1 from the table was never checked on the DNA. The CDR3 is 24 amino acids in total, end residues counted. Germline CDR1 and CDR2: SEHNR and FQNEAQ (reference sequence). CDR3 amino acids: CASSLDQGFGKYFGLCSGANVLTF.

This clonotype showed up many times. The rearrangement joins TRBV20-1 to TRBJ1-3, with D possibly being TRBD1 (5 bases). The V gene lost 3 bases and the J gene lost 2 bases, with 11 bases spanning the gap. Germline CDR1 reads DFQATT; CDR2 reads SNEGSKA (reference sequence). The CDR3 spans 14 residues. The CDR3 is CSARAGRAGNTIYF. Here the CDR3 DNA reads TGCAGTGCTAGGGCAGGGAGGGCTGGAAACACCATATATTTT.

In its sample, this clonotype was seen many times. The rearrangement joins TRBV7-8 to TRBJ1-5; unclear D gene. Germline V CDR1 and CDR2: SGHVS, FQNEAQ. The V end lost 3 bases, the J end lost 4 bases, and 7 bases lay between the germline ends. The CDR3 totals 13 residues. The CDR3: CASSLEVNQPQHF. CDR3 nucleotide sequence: TGTGCCAGCAGCTTGGAAGTAAATCAGCCCCAGCATTTT.